One sample yielded the 27 T cell receptor beta chains listed below, sequenced in a study of immune evolution from preneoplasia to lung adenocarcinoma. The data were produced by immunoSEQ multiplex PCR, yet TCRdb's version contains in-frame clones alone and is incomplete. Among about 4,600 clones listed, approximately 69% were seen once. The sample comprised FFPE adjacent normal lung tissue. These receptors came from a person in their sixties or seventies with lung adenocarcinoma.

This chain connects TRBV5-4 to TRBJ2-7; D gene ambiguous. Trimming stripped 3 bases from V and 2 bases from J, with 3 bases between. There are 11 residues in the CDR3. CDR1 and CDR2 from the germline V gene are SGHNT and YYREEE (reference sequence). The CDR3 DNA reads TGTGCCAGCAGCTCGACCTACGAGCAGTACTTC. It specifies CASSSTYEQYF. Together with reference TRBV5-4 and TRBJ2-7, the CDR3 gives the full variable domain: ETGVTQSPTHLIKTRGQQVTLRCSSQSGHNTVSWYQQALGQGPQFIFQYYREEENGRGNFPPRFSGLQFPNYSSELNVNALELDDSALYLCASSSTYEQYFGPGTRLTVT.

This clone is a singleton in its sample. The V call is TRBV19, the J call TRBJ1-2; 11 bases agree with TRBD1. Germline CDR1 reads LNHDA; CDR2 reads SQIVND (reference sequence). Trimming at V came to 2 bases and at J to 4 bases, leaving 3 bases not matched to a gene. The CDR3 contains 15 residues. CDR3 in amino acids: CASSISGQGAYGYTF. The CDR3 DNA reads TGTGCCAGTAGTATATCAGGACAGGGGGCCTATGGCTACACCTTC.

The CDR3 spells CASRYGTGAYEQYF. CDR3 sequence (DNA): TGTGCCAGCAGATACGGGACAGGGGCGTACGAGCAGTACTTC. The gene calls are TRBV2 and TRBJ2-7; 10 bases line up with TRBD1. CDR3 length: 14 residues. V was clipped by 6 bases and J by 4 bases; unmatched bases: 6. Germline CDR1 reads SNHLY; CDR2 reads FYNNEI.

The V call is TRBV12-1, the J call TRBJ2-5; TRBD2 is the table's D call and was not checked against the DNA. TRBV12-1 is a recognized pseudogene. The CDR3 runs 13 residues. The CDR3 region has the DNA TGTGCCAGCAGCTCATTCCTAGATAAGACCCAGTACTTC. Its translation: CASSSFLDKTQYF.

The CDR3 loop is CASSEETVVETQYF. As DNA, the CDR3 is TGTGCCAGCAGTGAAGAAACCGTGGTAGAGACCCAGTACTTC. The chain joins TRBV6-1 to TRBJ2-5; D is undetermined. This CDR3 has 14 residues. V was clipped by 1 base and J by 4 bases, with 10 bases between them. Germline lookup yields CDR1 MNHNS and CDR2 SASEGT.

The rearrangement links TRBV10-1 to TRBJ2-3; TRBD2 matches 9 bases. Trimming took 7 bases from V and 0 from J; bases not matched to a gene: 5. The germline V gene has CDR1 WNHNN and CDR2 SYGVQD (reference sequence). The length of the CDR3 is 15 residues. The CDR3 is CASNRTSASTDTQYF. The DNA for the CDR3 is TGCGCCAGCAACAGGACTAGCGCTAGCACAGATACGCAGTATTTT.

The J gene is TRBJ2-7, the V gene TRBV28, with 13 bases lining up with TRBD2. Germline-derived CDR1 and CDR2 are MDHEN and SYDVKM. With V trimmed by 6 bases and J by 2 bases, 4 bases remained unmatched. This CDR3 region has 15 residues. CDR3 protein: CASSLGLAGAYEQYF. The CDR3 DNA reads TGTGCCAGCAGCCTCGGACTAGCGGGAGCCTACGAGCAGTACTTC. Filled out from reference TRBV28 and TRBJ2-7, the complete variable domain reads DVKVTQSSRYLVKRTGEKVFLECVQDMDHENMFWYRQDPGLGLRLIYFSYDVKMKEKGDIPEGYSVSREKKERFSLILESASTNQTSMYLCASSLGLAGAYEQYFGPGTRLTVT.

V and J are TRBV11-2 and TRBJ2-7, with 9 bases aligning to TRBD1. Per the germline V gene, CDR1 is SGHAT and CDR2 is FQNNGV. This CDR3 is 11 amino acids long. Germline trimming cut 5 bases from V and 12 bases from J; bases unmatched to any gene: 5. CDR3: CASSGDRVLYF. DNA of the CDR3: TGTGCCAGCAGCGGGGACAGGGTCTTGTACTTC.

The CDR3 protein is CASSMGGGAQDQPQHF. DNA of the CDR3: TGTGCCAGCAGCATGGGGGGAGGGGCCCAAGATCAGCCCCAGCATTTT. The chain joins TRBV5-6 to TRBJ1-5; a weak D match, TRBD1 (5 bases). The CDR3 runs 16 residues. The V end was cut by 4 bases, the J end by 5 bases, with 19 bases between. Germline values: CDR1 SGHDT, CDR2 YYEEEE.

This sequence joins TRBV27 and TRBJ2-5; 7 nucleotides align to TRBD1. The CDR3 totals 16 residues. Germline loops: CDR1 MNHEY, CDR2 SMNVEV (reference sequence). The V gene end was trimmed by 5 bases and the J gene end by 0 bases; junction bases not matched to a gene: 9. The DNA for the CDR3 is TGTGCCAGCAGTCCGGGGACAGTTCATCACCAAGAGACCCAGTACTTC. Protein sequence: CASSPGTVHHQETQYF.

V gene TRBV5-1 combines with J gene TRBJ2-1; 8 bases agree with TRBD2. Germline V gene sequence: CDR1 SGHRS, CDR2 YFSETQ. This CDR3 has 16 amino acids. Trimming cost V 4 bases and J 4 bases; bases outside gene matches: 10. CDR3 DNA sequence: TGCGCCAGCAGCCAGCTTAACAGCGGGAGATACAATGAGCAGTTCTTC. Its translation is CASSQLNSGRYNEQFF.

This clone was observed a few times. This chain links TRBV5-5 with TRBJ2-2; TRBD1 matches 8 bases. The CDR3 runs to 17 residues. J was trimmed by 1 base and V by 0 bases; bases with no gene match: 5. Per the germline V gene, CDR1 is SGHKS and CDR2 is YYEKEE (reference sequence). CDR3 DNA: TGTGCCAGCAGCTTGGTGCGGACAGGGCTGAACACCGGGGAGCTGTTTTTT. Its protein is CASSLVRTGLNTGELFF.

The chain joins TRBV4-1 to TRBJ2-2, with TRBD1 as a possible D gene (5 bases). V was cut by 4 bases and J by 4 bases, with 16 bases left in between. The CDR3 runs 16 residues. In germline, CDR1 is MGHRA, CDR2 YSYEKL. The CDR3 DNA reads TGCGCCAGCAGCCTTCATACTCAGGGTGGCACCGGGGAGCTGTTTTTT. This codes for CASSLHTQGGTGELFF.

In its sample, this clone was seen once. The chain links TRBV6-4 to TRBJ2-4; D is ambiguous. The CDR3 has 13 residues. Looked up from germline, CDR1 is MRHNA and CDR2 is SNTAGT. V lost 3 bases, J lost 9 bases, and 12 bases lay in between. The CDR3 nucleotides are TGTGCCAGCAGTGAAACACCCGTGGGCATTCAGTACTTC. As protein: CASSETPVGIQYF.

The chain links TRBV2 to TRBJ2-1; 7 bases align to TRBD1. The CDR3 has 15 residues. CDR1 is SNHLY, CDR2 FYNNEI, per germline. V gave up 7 bases and J gave up 1 base; unmatched junction bases: 7. CDR3 nucleotide sequence: TGTGCCAGCAAACGATGGGACAGTTCCTACAATGAGCAGTTCTTC. Translated, it gives CASKRWDSSYNEQFF.

The J gene is TRBJ2-5, the V gene TRBV10-3, with D maybe TRBD2 (7 bases). CDR1 is ENHRY and CDR2 is SYGVKD in the germline V gene. V was shortened by 7 bases and J by 8 bases, with 14 bases between the two germline ends. The CDR3 runs to 12 residues. CDR3 residues: CAIKTGGATQYF. The DNA for the CDR3 is TGTGCCATCAAAACTGGGGGGGCTACCCAGTACTTC.

The V call is TRBV7-3, the J call TRBJ2-5, with D possibly called TRBD1 or TRBD2 (5 bases each). Trimming removed 5 bases from V and 5 bases from J, with 18 bases in between. The CDR3 is 15 amino acids. The germline V gene has CDR1 SGHTA and CDR2 FQGTGA. The CDR3 protein is CASSRSGTLVETQYF. CDR3 bases: TGTGCCAGCAGCCGATCCGGGACCTTGGTGGAGACCCAGTACTTC.

The gene calls are TRBV16 and TRBJ2-6; D is unresolved. V shed 4 bases and J shed 0 bases, with 4 bases lying between them. Per germline, CDR1 KGHSY and CDR2 FQNENV. This CDR3 has 14 amino acids. CDR3 loop: CASSPFSGANVLTF. The DNA of the CDR3 is TGTGCCAGCAGCCCGTTCTCTGGGGCCAACGTCCTGACTTTC.

This clone was seen only a few times. This chain joins TRBV18 and TRBJ1-3; weak D call: TRBD1 (5 bases). Trimming pared 4 bases from V and 0 bases from J, leaving 10 bases between. Germline CDR1 is KGHSH and CDR2 is LQKENI. CDR3 length: 15 amino acids. In DNA, the CDR3 is TGTGCCAGCTCACTCAGGGAGGACTCTGGAAACACCATATATTTT. Translated, it gives CASSLREDSGNTIYF.

This chain joins TRBV20-1 and TRBJ2-3; D not resolved. This CDR3 region has 11 residues. V shed 3 bases and J shed 4 bases, with 5 bases lying between them. CDR1 is DFQATT, CDR2 SNEGSKA, per germline (reference sequence). CDR3 in DNA: TGCAGTGCTAGGCGGTCAGATACGCAGTATTTT. This codes for CSARRSDTQYF.

This clone was seen only a few times. This chain joins TRBV30 and TRBJ2-5, with a weak D call TRBD2 (6 bases). CDR1 and CDR2 (germline): GTSNPN, SVGIG (reference sequence). The CDR3 runs to 14 residues. Trimming took off 2 bases at V and 5 bases at J, with 15 bases between the two ends. For the CDR3, the DNA is TGTGCCTGGAGTCCCGTGGAGGGCCATGAGACCCAGTACTTC. Encoded protein: CAWSPVEGHETQYF.

The chain employs TRBV18 and TRBJ2-7; perhaps TRBD1 as D (6 bases). Germline V lookup: CDR1 KGHSH, CDR2 LQKENI. V lost 0 bases to trimming and J lost 5 bases, with 8 bases between them. The CDR3 loop spans 13 amino acids. DNA for the CDR3: TGTGCCAGCTCACCACCGGGGGCAGACGAGCAGTACTTC. It specifies CASSPPGADEQYF.

V gene TRBV7-9 combines with J gene TRBJ2-2; 10 nucleotides agree with TRBD2. The CDR3 length is 17 residues. The V gene end was trimmed by 4 bases and the J gene end by 3 bases; junction bases not matched to a gene: 8. Germline V lookup: CDR1 SEHNR, CDR2 FQNEAQ (reference sequence). CDR3 nucleotide sequence: TGTGCCAGCAGCTCCCATTGGACTAGCGGACACACCGGGGAGCTGTTTTTT. Its protein is CASSSHWTSGHTGELFF.

The chain uses TRBV6-5 and TRBJ1-2; D remains unclear. The CDR3 runs to 12 residues. In germline, CDR1 is MNHEY, CDR2 SVGAGI. V was cut by 6 bases and J by 7 bases, with 12 bases left in between. The CDR3 sequence: CASRSRGRGYTF. CDR3 in DNA: TGTGCCAGCAGGAGCCGGGGTCGTGGCTACACCTTC.

The rearrangement joins TRBV18 to TRBJ1-1; 11 bases fit TRBD1. With 6 bases clipped from V and 2 bases from J, the junction kept 5 bases outside the gene matches. The germline CDR1 and CDR2 sequences are KGHSH and LQKENI. This CDR3 is built from 15 residues. This CDR3 reads CASSTGQGANTEAFF. In nucleotides, the CDR3 is TGTGCCAGCTCTACCGGACAGGGGGCAAACACTGAAGCTTTCTTT.

The chain combines TRBV4-1 with TRBJ2-5; D gene unclear. This CDR3 spans 18 amino acids. Deletions cut 0 bases from V and 1 base from J, with 18 bases between. Germline assignment: CDR1 MGHRA and CDR2 YSYEKL. The CDR3 spells CASSQEAKYGGVQETQYF. CDR3 bases: TGCGCCAGCAGCCAAGAAGCAAAGTACGGTGGGGTCCAAGAGACCCAGTACTTC.

V usage is TRBV7-2 and J usage is TRBJ2-4; TRBD1 aligns across 10 bases. The CDR3 runs to 17 residues. Germline trimming cut 5 bases from V and 1 base from J; bases unmatched to any gene: 8. Germline assignment: CDR1 SGHTA and CDR2 FQGNSA. The CDR3 loop is CASSIPGTGVAKNIQYF. CDR3 coding DNA: TGTGCCAGCAGCATCCCCGGGACAGGGGTTGCCAAAAACATTCAGTACTTC.